The subject of this entry is one T cell receptor (beta chain). Its antigen is unidentified. From each donor, at least one pre-ART PBMC sample and at least two post-ART PBMC samples were obtained. The CDR3 loop spans 12 amino acids. Germline values: CDR1 MNHNS, CDR2 SASEGT. V lost 8 bases, J lost 4 bases, and 12 bases lay in between. The data were obtained in a study of long-term antiretroviral therapy in people with HIV. The study's findings and limits: Among HIV repertoires, CDR3 length ranges were narrower than those of controls. There were no data on ART adherence, viral resistance or therapy changes, a gap that limits inferences about post-ART repertoire changes.

With survey level as its setting, the immunoSEQ assay was v3.0. Clones were sequenced by immunoSEQ multiplex PCR, and TCRdb holds only the in-frame ones, with some missing. This sample has about 7,000 clones, with 73% found just once. V gene TRBV6-1 combines with J gene TRBJ2-7, with D perhaps being TRBD1 or TRBD2 (5 bases each). The clonotype comes from a man aged 35-49 years with HIV. This specimen consisted of unsorted PBMCs, obtained 0.2 years after starting antiretroviral therapy. The CDR3 sequence: CASEGRTYEQYF. The CDR3 DNA sequence: TGTGCCAGCGAGGGACGGACTTACGAGCAGTACTTC.